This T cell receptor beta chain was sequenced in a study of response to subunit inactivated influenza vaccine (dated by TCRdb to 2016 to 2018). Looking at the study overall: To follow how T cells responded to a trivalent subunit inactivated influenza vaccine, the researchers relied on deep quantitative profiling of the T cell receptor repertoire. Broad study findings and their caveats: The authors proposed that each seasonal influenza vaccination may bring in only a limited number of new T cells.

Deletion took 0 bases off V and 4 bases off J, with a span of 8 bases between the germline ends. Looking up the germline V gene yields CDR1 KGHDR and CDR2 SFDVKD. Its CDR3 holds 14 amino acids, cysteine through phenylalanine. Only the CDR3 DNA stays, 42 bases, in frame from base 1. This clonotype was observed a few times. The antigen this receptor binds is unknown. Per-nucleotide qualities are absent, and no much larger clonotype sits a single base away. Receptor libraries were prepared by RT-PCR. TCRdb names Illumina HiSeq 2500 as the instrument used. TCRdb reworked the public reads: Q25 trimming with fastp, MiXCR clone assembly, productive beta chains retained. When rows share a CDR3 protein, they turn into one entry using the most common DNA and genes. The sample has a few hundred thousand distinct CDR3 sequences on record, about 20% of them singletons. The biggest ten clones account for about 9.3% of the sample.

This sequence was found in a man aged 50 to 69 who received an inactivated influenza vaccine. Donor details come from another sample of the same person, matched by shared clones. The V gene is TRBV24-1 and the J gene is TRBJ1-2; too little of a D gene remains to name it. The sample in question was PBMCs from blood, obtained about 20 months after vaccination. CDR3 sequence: CATSDLWRSYGYTF. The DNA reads TGTGCCACCAGTGATTTGTGGAGGAGCTATGGCTACACCTTC.